This T cell receptor beta chain was profiled in a study of T cell responses to AZD1222 COVID-19 vaccine. Study conclusions and caveats: Close to half of all spike-specific TCRs reportedly target regions of the variants that are unmutated. Every sample of the repertoires postdated the peak T cell response. Spike as a whole was targeted by vaccine-associated CD4 TCRs, dominant at 160-218 and 743-854.

The CDR3 is 16 amino acids. The ends lost 3 bases at V and 2 bases at J; junction bases unmatched: 6. The germline V gene has CDR1 SGDLS and CDR2 YYNGEE. Comment on this clone: Its antigen remains unidentified.

Clones were sequenced by immunoSEQ multiplex PCR, and TCRdb holds only the in-frame ones, with some missing. The top ten clones hold about 1.7% of a sample with around 95,000 clones, about 85% of them seen once. The clonotype was recovered from an adult in good health. The genes are TRBV9 and TRBJ2-3, with TRBD2 matching over 10 bases. Specimen: peripheral blood, collected on day 0 of AZD1222 vaccination. CDR3 nucleotide sequence: TGTGCCAGCAGCGCTACTAGCGGGATAAACACAGATACGCAGTATTTT. Protein sequence: CASSATSGINTDTQYF.